The clone carrying this T cell receptor beta chain came up a few times. The sample belongs to a study of blood T cell repertoires in COVID-19. Whole-study context: Sources were T cells, B-cell-depleted T cells, or PBMCs; the material itself was cDNA or gDNA.

Per the germline V gene, CDR1 is MNHEY and CDR2 is SVGAGI. Trimming stripped 0 bases from V and 6 bases from J, with 11 bases between. The CDR3 runs to 14 residues. The table came from immunoSEQ multiplex PCR; TCRdb's copy has only in-frame clones and leaves some out. The sample consists of 150,000 to 200,000 clones, approximately 87% of them appearing once. This chain links TRBV6-5 with TRBJ1-2; no firm D call. The specimen sequenced was peripheral blood. The receptor was isolated from a woman aged 70 to 79 with COVID-19, enrolled during active disease. The CDR3 bases are TGTGCCAGCAGTTACTCTAGCACCTTCGATGGCTACACCTTC. Translated: CASSYSSTFDGYTF.